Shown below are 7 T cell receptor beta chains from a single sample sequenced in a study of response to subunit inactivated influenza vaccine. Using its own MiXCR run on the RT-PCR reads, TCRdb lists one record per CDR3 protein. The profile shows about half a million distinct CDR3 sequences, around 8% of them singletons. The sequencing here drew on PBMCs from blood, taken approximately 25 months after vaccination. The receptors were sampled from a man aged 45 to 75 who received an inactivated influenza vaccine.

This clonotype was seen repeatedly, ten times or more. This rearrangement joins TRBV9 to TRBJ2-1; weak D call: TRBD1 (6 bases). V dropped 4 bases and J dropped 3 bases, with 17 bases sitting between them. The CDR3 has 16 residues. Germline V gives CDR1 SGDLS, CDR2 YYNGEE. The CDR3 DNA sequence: TGTGCCAGCAGCCCCCTGGGTGACAGGCGCTACAATGAGCAGTTCTTC. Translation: CASSPLGDRRYNEQFF.

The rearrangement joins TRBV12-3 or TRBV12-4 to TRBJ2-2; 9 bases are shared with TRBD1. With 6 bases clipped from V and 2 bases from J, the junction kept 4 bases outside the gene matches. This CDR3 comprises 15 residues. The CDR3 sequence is CASSDRGFNTGELFF. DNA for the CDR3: TGTGCCAGCAGCGACAGGGGGTTTAACACCGGGGAGCTGTTTTTT.

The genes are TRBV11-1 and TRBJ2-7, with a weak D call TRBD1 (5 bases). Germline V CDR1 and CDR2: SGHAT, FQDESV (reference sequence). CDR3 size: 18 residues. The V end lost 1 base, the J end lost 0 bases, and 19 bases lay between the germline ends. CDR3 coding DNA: TGTGCCAGCAGCTTAGTGGTAGGGGCCCGAACCTTCTCCTACGAGCAGTACTTC. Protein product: CASSLVVGARTFSYEQYF.

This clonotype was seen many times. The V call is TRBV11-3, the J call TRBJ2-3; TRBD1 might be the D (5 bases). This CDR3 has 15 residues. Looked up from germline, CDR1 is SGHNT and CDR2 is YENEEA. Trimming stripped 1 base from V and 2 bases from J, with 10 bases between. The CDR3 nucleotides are TGTGCCAGCAGCTTAGGACAGCTTCTCACAGATACGCAGTATTTT. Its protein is CASSLGQLLTDTQYF.

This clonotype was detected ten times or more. This chain's CDR3 is CATSDSLTDTQYF. CDR3 sequence (DNA): TGTGCCACCAGTGATTCCCTCACAGATACGCAGTATTTT. V and J are TRBV24-1 and TRBJ2-3; D remains unclear. The CDR3 is 13 amino acids. V shed 2 bases and J shed 2 bases, with 4 bases lying between them. CDR1 and CDR2 from the germline V gene are KGHDR and SFDVKD.

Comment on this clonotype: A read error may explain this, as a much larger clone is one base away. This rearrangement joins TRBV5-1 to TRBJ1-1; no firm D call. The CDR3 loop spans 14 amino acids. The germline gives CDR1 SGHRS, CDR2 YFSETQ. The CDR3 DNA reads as TGCGCCAGCAGCTTGGACAGTGCGAACGCTGAAGCTTTCTTT. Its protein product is CASSLDSANAEAFF.

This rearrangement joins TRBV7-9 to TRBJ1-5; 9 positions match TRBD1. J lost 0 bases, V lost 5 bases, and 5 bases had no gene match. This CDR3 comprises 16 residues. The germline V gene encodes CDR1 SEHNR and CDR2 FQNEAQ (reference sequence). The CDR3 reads CASSTGQGDSNQPQHF. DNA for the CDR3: TGTGCCAGCAGCACGGGACAGGGAGATAGCAATCAGCCCCAGCATTTT.